Below are 25 T cell receptor beta chains sequenced from a single sample in a study of T cells in Graves' hyperthyroidism and ophthalmopathy. Amplification of TCR beta CDR3 regions was performed using RNA transcripts as template. First-round RT-PCR of the TCR CDR3 relied on the HTBI primer set. TCRdb re-derived calls from the multiplex PCR reads in MiXCR, one entry per CDR3 protein. The repertoire holds hundreds of thousands of distinct CDR3 sequences, around 20% seen once, with roughly 50% in the top ten. Sample: blood. These receptors were obtained from a man in his forties or fifties with Graves' ophthalmopathy.

This clonotype occurred many times. The chain recombines TRBV2 with TRBJ2-5; D not certain. The CDR3 covers 11 residues. The germline gives CDR1 SNHLY, CDR2 FYNNEI. V gave up 2 bases and J gave up 5 bases, with 3 bases separating them. Here the CDR3 reads CASSERETQYF. As DNA, the CDR3 is TGTGCCAGCAGTGAACGTGAGACCCAGTACTTC. The full variable domain, in which reference TRBV2 and TRBJ2-5 provide the parts outside the CDR3, is EPEVTQTPSHQVTQMGQEVILRCVPISNHLYFYWYRQILGQKVEFLVSFYNNEISEKSEIFDDQFSVERPDGSNFTLKIRSTKLEDSAMYFCASSERETQYFGPGTRLLVL.

Many counts were recorded for this clonotype. The chain is built from TRBV6-2 or TRBV6-3 and TRBJ2-5; TRBD2 might be the D (7 bases). Germline V CDR1 and CDR2: MNHEY, SVGEGT. The CDR3 covers 15 residues. In DNA form, the CDR3 reads TGTGCAGTCGGGTCGGGGGGCGGGATCCAAGAGACCCAGTACTTC. Translating it yields CAVGSGGGIQETQYF.

The J gene is TRBJ2-3, the V gene TRBV20-1; 7 bases align to TRBD2. Germline CDR1 reads DFQATT; CDR2 reads SNEGSKA (reference sequence). Trimming cost V 3 bases and J 2 bases; bases outside gene matches: 11. The CDR3 covers 16 residues. As DNA, the CDR3 is TGCAGTGCTAGGAGATCCGGGAGGATTCACACAGATACGCAGTATTTT. This encodes CSARRSGRIHTDTQYF.

The chain joins TRBV3-1 to TRBJ2-5; 14 bases are a match to TRBD2. V gave up 3 bases and J gave up 3 bases; unmatched junction bases: 0. Germline CDR1 is LGHDT and CDR2 is YNNKEL (reference sequence). This CDR3 region has 15 residues. The CDR3, as DNA: TGTGCCAGCAGCCAGGGACTAGCGGGAGAAGAGACCCAGTACTTC. Its translation: CASSQGLAGEETQYF.

This clonotype was observed a handful of times. V gene TRBV2 combines with J gene TRBJ2-1; the D is unclear. Germline V gene data show CDR1 as SNHLY and CDR2 as FYNNEI. The V gene lost 8 bases and the J gene lost 6 bases, with 17 bases spanning the gap. This CDR3 has 14 amino acids. The DNA of the CDR3 is TGTGCCAGCGGGCCCTTCGGTGCTGCCAATGAGCAGTTCTTC. Protein: CASGPFGAANEQFF.

The sample holds a few counts of this clonotype. The rearrangement joins TRBV18 to TRBJ2-7, with 10 bases that match TRBD1. The germline V gene encodes CDR1 KGHSH and CDR2 LQKENI. V lost 5 bases to trimming and J lost 2 bases; unmatched junction nucleotides: 3. The CDR3 covers 14 residues. As DNA, the CDR3 is TGTGCCAGCTCAGGACAGGGGGAGACCTACGAGCAGTACTTC. This sequence encodes CASSGQGETYEQYF.

The J gene is TRBJ2-1, the V gene TRBV12-3 or TRBV12-4; 7 nucleotides agree with TRBD1. The J segment lost 7 bases and the V segment lost 7 bases, leaving 10 bases of the junction unmatched. The CDR3 covers 14 residues. CDR3 amino acids: CASTVGQSRNEQFF. In nucleotides, the CDR3 is TGTGCCAGCACTGTGGGACAGTCAAGAAATGAGCAGTTCTTC.

The rearrangement links TRBV6-5 to TRBJ2-7, with 9 bases identical to TRBD1. V shed 2 bases, J shed 3 bases, and the junction held 2 bases outside the gene matches. This CDR3 region has 14 residues. Looked up from germline, CDR1 is MNHEY and CDR2 is SVGAGI. DNA of the CDR3: TGTGCCAGCAGTTACCGGGACAGGGTCTACGAGCAGTACTTC. This gives the protein CASSYRDRVYEQYF.

This clonotype was observed at least ten times. This rearrangement joins TRBV30 to TRBJ2-3; tentatively, D is TRBD2 (6 bases). The V and J ends lost 4 bases and 2 bases respectively, with 10 bases between them. In germline, CDR1 is GTSNPN, CDR2 SVGIG (reference sequence). This CDR3 has 13 residues. The CDR3 reads CAWTGENTDTQYF. The CDR3 DNA sequence: TGTGCCTGGACGGGGGAGAACACAGATACGCAGTATTTT.

In the case of this clonotype: A much larger clonotype is one base distant, so this may be a read error. The gene calls are TRBV18 and TRBJ1-2; D remains ambiguous. With 5 bases removed from V and 2 bases from J, the gap between germline ends came to 15 bases. CDR1 and CDR2 from the germline V gene are KGHSH and LQKENI. The CDR3 has 15 residues. In nucleotides, the CDR3 is TGTGCCAGCTCATTCCCAGGAGCGCCCAACTATGGCTACACCTTC. It encodes CASSFPGAPNYGYTF.

The genes are TRBV7-2 and TRBJ1-2, with a tentative D call TRBD1 (6 bases). From germline, CDR1 is SGHTA and CDR2 FQGNSA. With 5 bases removed from V and 4 bases from J, the gap between germline ends came to 17 bases. There are 15 residues in the CDR3. In nucleotides, the CDR3 is TGTGCCAGCAGCGCCGAACAGGGAGGGCCCTATGGCTACACCTTC. Its protein is CASSAEQGGPYGYTF.

This chain uses TRBV20-1 with TRBJ1-1; D not certain. The V end was cut by 5 bases, the J end by 6 bases, with 13 bases between. From germline, CDR1 is DFQATT and CDR2 SNEGSKA (reference sequence). This CDR3 region has 12 residues. The CDR3 DNA sequence: TGCAGTGCTCGGACCCGGGGTTCTGAAGCTTTCTTT. It is translated as CSARTRGSEAFF.

This clonotype was seen ten or more times. The chain couples TRBV7-9 to TRBJ2-5; TRBD2 might be the D (6 bases). The germline V gene has CDR1 SEHNR and CDR2 FQNEAQ (reference sequence). The CDR3 consists of 14 residues. Trimming took off 4 bases at V and 0 bases at J, with 9 bases between the two ends. The CDR3 loop reads CASSSREYQETQYF. CDR3 nucleotides: TGTGCCAGCAGCTCACGGGAGTACCAAGAGACCCAGTACTTC.

The chain couples TRBV19 to TRBJ2-7; D unclear. The CDR3 length is 13 residues. Deletions cut 1 base from V and 4 bases from J, with 8 bases between. Germline V lookup: CDR1 LNHDA, CDR2 SQIVND (reference sequence). The CDR3 is CASSIGEDYEQYF. The CDR3 region has the DNA TGTGCCAGTAGTATAGGAGAAGATTACGAGCAGTACTTC.

This clonotype showed up many times. This chain uses TRBV20-1 with TRBJ1-2; D is uncertain. CDR1 DFQATT and CDR2 SNEGSKA come from the germline V gene (reference sequence). Trimming pared 4 bases from V and 2 bases from J, leaving 8 bases between. The CDR3 spans 12 residues. DNA of the CDR3: TGCAGTGCTATGCCCGAAAACTATGGCTACACCTTC. Encoded protein: CSAMPENYGYTF.

This chain links TRBV18 with TRBJ2-7; 10 nucleotides agree with TRBD1. Germline CDR1 reads KGHSH; CDR2 reads LQKENI. With V trimmed by 3 bases and J by 2 bases, 1 base remained unmatched. This CDR3 spans 14 amino acids. The CDR3 loop reads CASSPTGGAYEQYF. DNA of the CDR3: TGTGCCAGCTCACCGACAGGGGGCGCCTACGAGCAGTACTTC.

This clonotype was seen many times. The chain uses TRBV5-1 and TRBJ2-1; 7 nucleotides align to TRBD1. The V gene's germline CDR1 is SGHRS and CDR2 YFSETQ. This CDR3 contains 14 residues. The J segment lost 8 bases and the V segment lost 3 bases, leaving 8 bases of the junction unmatched. CDR3 in DNA: TGCGCCAGCAGCTCGGGACAGCGATGGGATGAGCAGTTCTTC. Amino acids: CASSSGQRWDEQFF.

This chain connects TRBV20-1 to TRBJ2-1, with a tentative D call TRBD2 (6 bases). The V end lost 6 bases, the J end lost 7 bases, and 19 bases lay between the germline ends. This CDR3 is built from 14 residues. The V gene's germline CDR1 is DFQATT and CDR2 SNEGSKA (reference sequence). CDR3 sequence (DNA): TGCAGTGCCGGGGGACCCCTCGGAGCAAATGAGCAGTTCTTC. Its translation is CSAGGPLGANEQFF.

This clonotype was seen repeatedly, ten times or more. This rearrangement joins TRBV2 to TRBJ2-1, with 10 bases that match TRBD2. Germline loops: CDR1 SNHLY, CDR2 FYNNEI. There are 14 residues in the CDR3. After removal of 6 bases from V and 10 bases from J, the junction contained 9 bases not matched to a gene. CDR3 in DNA: TGTGCCAGCAGGACCGCACTAGCGGGACGGGAGCAGTTCTTC. This gives the protein CASRTALAGREQFF.

The gene calls are TRBV5-1 and TRBJ2-7; 9 bases fit TRBD2. V lost 4 bases to trimming and J lost 4 bases; unmatched junction nucleotides: 9. Looked up from germline, CDR1 is SGHRS and CDR2 is YFSETQ. The CDR3 is 15 amino acids. The CDR3: CASSTGGLAGYEQYF. In DNA, the CDR3 is TGCGCCAGCAGCACCGGCGGGCTAGCGGGGTACGAGCAGTACTTC.

Many counts were recorded for this clonotype. The genes are TRBV11-2 and TRBJ2-2, with 8 nucleotides matching TRBD1. Germline V gene data show CDR1 as SGHAT and CDR2 as FQNNGV. V lost 1 base to trimming and J lost 8 bases; unmatched junction nucleotides: 9. This CDR3 contains 16 residues. CDR3 sequence (DNA): TGTGCCAGCAGCTTAGCGGGCAGGGGGCTCCCGGGGGAGCTGTTTTTT. It yields the protein CASSLAGRGLPGELFF.

This clonotype came up a few times. The chain is built from TRBV2 and TRBJ1-3; D is unclear. Germline CDR1 SNHLY, CDR2 FYNNEI. V dropped 6 bases and J dropped 7 bases, with 10 bases sitting between them. The CDR3 has 12 amino acids. DNA of the CDR3: TGTGCCAGCAGCGAAATAAGGAACACCATATATTTT. This codes for CASSEIRNTIYF.

This clonotype has ten or more counts. This chain joins TRBV5-1 and TRBJ2-3; D not certain. V lost 4 bases and J lost 6, with 15 bases in between. CDR3 length: 14 amino acids. Germline loops: CDR1 SGHRS, CDR2 YFSETQ. CDR3 sequence reads: CASSVANLGDTQYF. The CDR3 bases are TGCGCCAGCAGCGTGGCCAACTTGGGGGATACGCAGTATTTT.

This clonotype has ten or more counts. The chain uses TRBV4-2 and TRBJ1-5; D is uncertain. The V end lost 0 bases, the J end lost 2 bases, and 5 bases lay between the germline ends. This CDR3 region has 14 residues. Germline values: CDR1 LGHNA, CDR2 YNFKEQ. The CDR3 DNA reads TGTGCCAGCAGCCAAGATGGACGCAATCAGCCCCAGCATTTT. Amino acid sequence: CASSQDGRNQPQHF.

The chain has TRBV18 and TRBJ1-2; the D gene is possibly TRBD1 (6 bases). V dropped 4 bases and J dropped 2 bases, with 11 bases sitting between them. The length of the CDR3 is 14 residues. CDR1 is KGHSH and CDR2 is LQKENI in the germline V gene. The chain's CDR3 is CASSQGGGNYGYTF. In nucleotides, the CDR3 is TGTGCCAGCTCACAGGGAGGGGGAAACTATGGCTACACCTTC.